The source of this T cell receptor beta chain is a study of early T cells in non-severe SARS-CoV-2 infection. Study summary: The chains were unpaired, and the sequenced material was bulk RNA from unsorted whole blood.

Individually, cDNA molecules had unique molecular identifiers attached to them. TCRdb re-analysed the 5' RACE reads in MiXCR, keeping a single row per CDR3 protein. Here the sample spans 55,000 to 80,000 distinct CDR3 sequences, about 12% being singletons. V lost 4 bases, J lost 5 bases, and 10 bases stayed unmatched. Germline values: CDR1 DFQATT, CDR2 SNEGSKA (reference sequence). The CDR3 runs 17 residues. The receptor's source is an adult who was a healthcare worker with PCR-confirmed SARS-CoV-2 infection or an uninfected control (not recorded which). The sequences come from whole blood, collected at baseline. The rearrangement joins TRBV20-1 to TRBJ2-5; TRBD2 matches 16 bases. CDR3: CSAKTGTSGRAGETQYF. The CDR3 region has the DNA TGCAGTGCTAAGACCGGGACTAGCGGGAGGGCCGGTGAGACCCAGTACTTC.